Below, one T cell receptor beta chain is given with its context. Its specific antigen is unknown. Base qualities are not provided; no much larger clone lies one nucleotide away. CDR1 SGHTA and CDR2 FQGNSA are derived from the germline V gene. The CDR3 runs 14 amino acids, cysteine and phenylalanine included. Left in the record is the CDR3 DNA by itself, 42 bases read in frame from the first base. V ends up 5 bases short and J 8 bases short, with an unmatched junction base count of 6. The record originates from a study of T cell changes during pregnancy in multiple sclerosis (dated by TCRdb to about 2019). For context, the study as a whole: In women with multiple sclerosis, the researchers looked at how the T cell repertoire shifted as pregnancy progressed.

Preparation of the library involved the immunoSEQ multiplex PCR assay. TCRdb carries this immuneACCESS record with in-frame sequences only. Its versions omit some clonotypes, under half of them owing to an unresolved V gene in the studies checked, with the rest unexplained. Here the sample has fewer than 70,000 clones; approximately 87% occur a single time. The top ten hold under 5.5% of the sample. The sample consisted of peripheral blood from another person, used as feeder cells. The chain employs TRBV7-2 and TRBJ1-6, and 7 junctional nucleotides match TRBD1. The TCR originated in a human donor whose cells served as feeder cells for cultures in a pregnancy study. This receptor has the CDR3 CASSLQGVDSPLHF. The DNA reads TGTGCCAGCAGCCTCCAGGGGGTTGATTCACCCCTCCACTTT. Beyond the CDR3, the reference TRBV7-2 and TRBJ1-6 genes provide the residues; the full variable domain reads: GAGVSQSPSNKVTEKGKDVELRCDPISGHTALYWYRQSLGQGLEFLIYFQGNSAPDKSGLPSDRFSAERTGGSVSTLTIQRTQQEDSAVYLCASSLQGVDSPLHFGNGTRLTVT.